This T cell receptor beta chain comes out of a study of T cells in Graves' hyperthyroidism and ophthalmopathy. Germline V gene lookup returns CDR1 ENHRY and CDR2 SYGVKD. This CDR3 contains 15 residues. V shed 11 bases, J shed 5 bases, and the junction held 13 bases outside the gene matches. Points on this clonotype: Antigen: not known.

Points from the study as a whole: Patients with ophthalmopathy were separated from those with stable hyperthyroidism by a 13 V-J model.

Authors of the study amplified TCR beta CDR3 regions from RNA transcripts. Initially, a first-round RT-PCR of the TCR CDR3 employed the HTBI primer set. TCRdb re-derived calls from the multiplex PCR reads in MiXCR, one entry per CDR3 protein. The data hold 640,000 or so distinct CDR3 sequences, with more than 13% observed a single time. Sequencing was carried out using blood. The clonotype was recovered from a woman between 18 and 29 years old with Graves' ophthalmopathy. V and J are TRBV10-3 and TRBJ2-2; 8 nucleotides line up with TRBD1. The CDR3 DNA follows: TGTGCCTCATCAGAGCAGGGGGCGCAAACCGGGGAGCTGTTTTTT. It codes for CASSEQGAQTGELFF.